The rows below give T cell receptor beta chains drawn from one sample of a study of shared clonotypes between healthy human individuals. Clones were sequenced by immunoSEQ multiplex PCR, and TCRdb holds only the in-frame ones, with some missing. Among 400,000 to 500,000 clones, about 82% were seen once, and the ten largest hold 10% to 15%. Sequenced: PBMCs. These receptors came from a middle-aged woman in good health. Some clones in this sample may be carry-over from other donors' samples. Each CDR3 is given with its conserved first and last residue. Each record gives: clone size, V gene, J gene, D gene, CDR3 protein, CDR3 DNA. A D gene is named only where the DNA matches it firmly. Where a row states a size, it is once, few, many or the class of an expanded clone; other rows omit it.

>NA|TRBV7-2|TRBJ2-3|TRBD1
CASRRTGGTDTQYF
TGTGCCAGCAGAAGGACAGGGGGGACAGATACGCAGTATTTT
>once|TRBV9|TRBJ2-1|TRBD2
CASSVSGNYNEQFF
TGTGCCAGCAGCGTTAGCGGGAATTACAATGAGCAGTTCTTC
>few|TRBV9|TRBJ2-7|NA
CASSVTGNSYEQYF
TGTGCCAGCAGCGTTACAGGGAACTCCTACGAGCAGTACTTC
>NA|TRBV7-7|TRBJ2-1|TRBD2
CASSPLTSGSGEQFF
TGTGCTAGCAGCCCCCTGACTAGCGGGAGTGGGGAGCAGTTCTTC
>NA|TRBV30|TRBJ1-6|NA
CAWTVGDNSPLHF
TGTGCCTGGACCGTGGGAGATAATTCACCCCTCCACTTT
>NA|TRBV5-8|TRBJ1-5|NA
CASSWPPGGPSNQPQHF
TGTGCCAGCAGCTGGCCCCCCGGGGGACCCAGCAATCAGCCCCAGCATTTT
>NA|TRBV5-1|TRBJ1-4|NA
CASSQDTADEKLFF
TGCGCCAGCAGCCAGGACACCGCGGATGAAAAACTGTTTTTT
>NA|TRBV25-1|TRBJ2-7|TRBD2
CASSEFESSGSYEQYF
TGTGCCAGCAGTGAATTTGAATCTAGCGGCTCCTACGAGCAGTACTTC
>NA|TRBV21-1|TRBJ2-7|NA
CASSKGRGSSYEQYF
TGTGCCAGCAGCAAAGGAAGGGGTAGCTCCTACGAGCAGTACTTC
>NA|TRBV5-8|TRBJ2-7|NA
CASSLGDRLSSYEQYF
TGTGCCAGCAGCTTGGGTGACAGGCTGAGCTCCTACGAGCAGTACTTC
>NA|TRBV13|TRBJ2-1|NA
CASSFDRNEQFF
TGTGCCAGCAGCTTCGACAGAAATGAGCAGTTCTTC
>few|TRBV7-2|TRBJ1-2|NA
CASSPSRTNYGYTF
TGTGCCAGCAGCCCAAGCAGGACCAACTATGGCTACACCTTC
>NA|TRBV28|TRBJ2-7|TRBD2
CASSPLAESYEQYF
TGTGCCAGCAGTCCACTAGCGGAGTCCTACGAGCAGTACTTC
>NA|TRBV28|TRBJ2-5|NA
CASSFKSGGEETQYF
TGTGCCAGCAGTTTCAAGTCAGGAGGGGAGGAGACCCAGTACTTC